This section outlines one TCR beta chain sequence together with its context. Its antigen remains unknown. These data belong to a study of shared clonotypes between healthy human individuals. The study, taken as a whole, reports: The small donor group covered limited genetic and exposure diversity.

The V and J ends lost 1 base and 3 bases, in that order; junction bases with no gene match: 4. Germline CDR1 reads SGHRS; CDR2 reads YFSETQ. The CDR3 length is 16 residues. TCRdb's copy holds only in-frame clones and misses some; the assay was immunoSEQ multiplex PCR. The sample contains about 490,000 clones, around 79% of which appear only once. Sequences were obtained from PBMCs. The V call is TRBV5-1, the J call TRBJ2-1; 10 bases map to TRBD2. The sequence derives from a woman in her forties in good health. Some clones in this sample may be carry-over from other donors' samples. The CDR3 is CASSLIPSGGYNEQFF. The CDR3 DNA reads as TGCGCCAGCAGCTTGATCCCTAGCGGGGGCTACAATGAGCAGTTCTTC.